The T cell receptor (beta chain) under discussion was sequenced for a study of regulatory T cells in long-lasting Graves disease. This clonotype was observed a few times. What it recognizes is unknown. Overall study results and limits: There were preferences for TRBV28, TRBJ1-2 and TRBJ2-5 in persistent disease.

Germline V gene sequence: CDR1 MNHNS, CDR2 SASEGT. V was pared by 5 bases and J by 1 base, with 8 bases of the junction left unmatched. This CDR3 has 16 amino acids. Through Arm-PCR of CDR3 regions and iRepertoire HTBI primers, TCR beta libraries were built. One entry per CDR3 protein results from TCRdb running MiXCR on the multiplex PCR reads. The table has 420,000 or so distinct CDR3 sequences, around 17% seen once. Time point indicated: newly diagnosed GD, antithyroid drugs for less than 3 months. Researchers made the TCR library from RNA that was extracted from PBMCs. The sample was also reused in another study, on T cells in Graves' hyperthyroidism and ophthalmopathy. That study adds: Graves' hyperthyroidism was deemed stable given no ophthalmopathy progression within 18 months.

The genes are TRBV6-1 and TRBJ2-1; TRBD2 aligns across 7 bases. This TCR was sampled from a woman in her late teens or twenties with Graves disease. The input for sequencing was peripheral blood mononuclear cells (PBMCs), taken at new diagnosis, from a patient treated with antithyroid drugs. CDR3 region: CASSKIAGGSYNEQFF. CDR3 bases: TGTGCCAGCAGTAAAATAGCGGGTGGGTCCTACAATGAGCAGTTCTTC.